Following are 18 T cell receptor beta chains from one sample sequenced in a study of PD-1 blockade in classical Hodgkin lymphoma. Method: immunoSEQ multiplex PCR; TCRdb's copy keeps in-frame clones and lacks some. The sample holds approximately 29,000 clones, about four fifths seen once. As to time point: cycle 4 day 1 (C4D1), after 6 weeks of nivolumab. Autologous stem cell transplantation was followed by relapse in every patient, and brentuximab vedotin exposure varied. The material was peripheral blood mononuclear cells (PBMCs), obtained before the fourth cycle of nivolumab. The receptors derive from a human donor with classical Hodgkin lymphoma.

A few counts support this clone. This chain joins TRBV6-6 and TRBJ2-1; D ambiguous. V lost 5 bases and J lost 3, with 11 bases in between. CDR3 size: 14 residues. CDR1 and CDR2 from the germline V gene are MNHNY and SVGAGI (reference sequence). The CDR3 bases are TGTGCCAGCAGTCCGGTGGCCGGCTACAATGAGCAGTTCTTC. Residues: CASSPVAGYNEQFF.

This chain joins TRBV5-8 and TRBJ2-7; maybe TRBD2 (6 bases). Germline CDR1 and CDR2: SGHTS and YDEGEE. The CDR3 is 14 residues long. With 0 bases removed from V and 6 bases from J, the gap between germline ends came to 13 bases. CDR3 bases: TGTGCCAGCAGCTTGGTCGGGAGCGCGGGCGAGCAGTACTTC. It translates to CASSLVGSAGEQYF.

The CDR3 region is CASSENYEQYF. CDR3 bases: TGTGCCAGCAGCGAAAACTACGAGCAGTACTTC. The V gene is TRBV7-8, the J gene TRBJ2-7; D not certain. There are 11 residues in the CDR3. Trimming left V 5 bases short and J 3 bases short, with 5 bases between. CDR1 and CDR2 from the germline V gene are SGHVS and FQNEAQ.

The rearrangement links TRBV5-5 to TRBJ1-5, with D hard to call. The V end lost 1 base, the J end lost 4 bases, and 9 bases lay between the germline ends. Germline lookup yields CDR1 SGHKS and CDR2 YYEKEE (reference sequence). The CDR3 extends over 14 amino acids. The CDR3 DNA follows: TGTGCCAGCAGCTTGCTAACAGCAAATCAGCCCCAGCATTTT. Amino acids: CASSLLTANQPQHF.

In nucleotides, the CDR3 is TGTGCCAGCAGCCTTGGGACAAACAATCAGCCCCAGCATTTT. Protein product: CASSLGTNNQPQHF. This chain links TRBV7-2 with TRBJ1-5; D might be TRBD1 (6 bases). This CDR3 contains 14 residues. In germline, CDR1 is SGHTA, CDR2 FQGNSA. The V end lost 5 bases, the J end lost 3 bases, and 11 bases lay between the germline ends.

V usage is TRBV27 and J usage is TRBJ2-7; 8 bases match TRBD1. V dropped 10 bases and J dropped 1; count of bases not matched to a gene: 9. This CDR3 has 14 amino acids. CDR1 and CDR2 (germline): MNHEY, SMNVEV (reference sequence). The CDR3 spells CAIKSGTGSYEQYF. CDR3 nucleotides: TGTGCCATCAAGTCTGGGACAGGTTCCTACGAGCAGTACTTC.

The chain has TRBV4-1 and TRBJ1-3; D is uncertain. Germline-derived CDR1 and CDR2 are MGHRA and YSYEKL. The germline V and J ends were trimmed by 0 bases and 5 bases, with 5 bases remaining between them. The CDR3 has 13 residues. The CDR3 is CASSQDLRNTIYF. As DNA, the CDR3 is TGCGCCAGCAGCCAAGATTTGAGAAACACCATATATTTT.

This chain uses TRBV10-3 with TRBJ2-1, with unresolved D. V lost 9 bases and J lost 5, with 8 bases in between. This CDR3 contains 11 residues. Germline V gene sequence: CDR1 ENHRY, CDR2 SYGVKD. CDR3 nucleotides: TGTGCCATTGGACGGAACAATGAGCAGTTCTTC. It yields the protein CAIGRNNEQFF.

V and J are TRBV7-9 and TRBJ2-7; TRBD1 matches at 11 bases. Trimming cost V 5 bases and J 4 bases; bases outside gene matches: 7. CDR1 and CDR2 from the germline V gene are SEHNR and FQNEAQ (reference sequence). The CDR3 is 15 amino acids. Here the CDR3 reads CASSPSGTGGYEQYF. DNA for the CDR3: TGTGCCAGCAGCCCCTCCGGGACAGGGGGGTACGAGCAGTACTTC.

J is TRBJ2-7 and V is TRBV6-4; weak D call: TRBD1 (6 bases). The CDR3 length is 17 residues. CDR1 is MRHNA, CDR2 SNTAGT, per germline. The V and J ends lost 2 bases and 1 base respectively, with 18 bases between them. CDR3 in amino acids: CASSDPYDRRTSYEQYF. CDR3 nucleotide sequence: TGTGCCAGCAGTGACCCATATGACAGGAGAACTTCCTACGAGCAGTACTTC.

This rearrangement joins TRBV6-6 to TRBJ2-5; D is uncertain. The ends were cut back, 4 bases at V and 5 bases at J, with 8 bases in the middle. CDR3 size: 12 residues. Germline V gene data show CDR1 as MNHNY and CDR2 as SVGAGI (reference sequence). CDR3 loop: CASSSLMETQYF. As DNA, the CDR3 is TGTGCCAGCAGTTCCCTTATGGAGACCCAGTACTTC.

In its sample, this clone was seen once. This chain joins TRBV29-1 and TRBJ2-5; TRBD1 is a possible D gene (5 bases). Germline CDR1 reads SQVTM; CDR2 reads ANQGSEA. The CDR3 totals 11 residues. Trimming removed 8 bases from V and 5 bases from J, with 12 bases in between. The CDR3: CSFWGRETQYF. CDR3 in DNA: TGCAGCTTTTGGGGCCGGGAGACCCAGTACTTC. Full variable domain (rest looked up from reference TRBV29-1 and TRBJ2-5): SAVISQKPSRDICQRGTSLTIQCQVDSQVTMMFWYRQQPGQSLTLIATANQGSEATYESGFVIDKFPISRPNLTFSTLTVSNMSPEDSSIYLCSFWGRETQYFGPGTRLLVL.

This clone is a singleton in its sample. The chain is built from TRBV28 and TRBJ2-7; TRBD1 matches at 12 bases. This CDR3 has 14 residues. Trimming removed 8 bases from V and 2 bases from J; junction bases left unmatched: 4. Looked up from germline, CDR1 is MDHEN and CDR2 is SYDVKM. The DNA of the CDR3 is TGTGCCAGCTGGGGACAGGGGGCTCCCTACGAGCAGTACTTC. It encodes CASWGQGAPYEQYF.

This clone occurred once. The V call is TRBV30, the J call TRBJ2-5, with TRBD2 identical over 9 bases. The CDR3 consists of 11 residues. The J segment lost 5 bases and the V segment lost 8 bases, leaving 3 bases of the junction unmatched. Germline assignment: CDR1 GTSNPN and CDR2 SVGIG (reference sequence). The CDR3 DNA sequence: TGTGCCAGCGGGGGGTTGGAGACCCAGTACTTC. Its protein product is CASGGLETQYF.

This clone was seen a single time. The genes are TRBV28 and TRBJ2-7, with D perhaps matching TRBD1 (7 bases). CDR1 MDHEN and CDR2 SYDVKM come from the germline V gene. V gave up 5 bases and J gave up 4 bases, with 15 bases separating them. CDR3 length: 14 residues. CDR3 sequence reads: CASSPGGQPYEQYF. The CDR3 nucleotides are TGTGCCAGCAGTCCCGGGGGACAGCCGTACGAGCAGTACTTC.

In this sample, this clone turned up a few times. The chain recombines TRBV5-1 with TRBJ2-3, with 8 positions matching TRBD2. CDR1 is SGHRS, CDR2 YFSETQ, per germline. Trimming took 4 bases from V and 0 from J; bases not matched to a gene: 4. This CDR3 is built from 15 residues. In nucleotides, the CDR3 is TGCGCCAGCAGCCTTAGCGGGACTAGCACAGATACGCAGTATTTT. As protein: CASSLSGTSTDTQYF.

The chain carries TRBV6-5 and TRBJ2-7; D gene unclear. CDR1 and CDR2 (germline): MNHEY, SVGAGI. The CDR3 covers 13 residues. V gave up 10 bases and J gave up 6 bases, with 19 bases separating them. CDR3 region: CATQTPRRVEQYF. The CDR3 region has the DNA TGTGCCACTCAGACACCCCGTCGTGTCGAGCAGTACTTC.

The chain is built from TRBV28 and TRBJ1-3, with D perhaps TRBD1 (5 bases). From germline, CDR1 is MDHEN and CDR2 SYDVKM. CDR3 size: 14 residues. With 2 bases removed from V and 4 bases from J, the gap between germline ends came to 9 bases. The CDR3 region is CASSLQGFGNTIYF. In DNA form, the CDR3 reads TGTGCCAGCAGTTTACAGGGCTTCGGAAACACCATATATTTT.